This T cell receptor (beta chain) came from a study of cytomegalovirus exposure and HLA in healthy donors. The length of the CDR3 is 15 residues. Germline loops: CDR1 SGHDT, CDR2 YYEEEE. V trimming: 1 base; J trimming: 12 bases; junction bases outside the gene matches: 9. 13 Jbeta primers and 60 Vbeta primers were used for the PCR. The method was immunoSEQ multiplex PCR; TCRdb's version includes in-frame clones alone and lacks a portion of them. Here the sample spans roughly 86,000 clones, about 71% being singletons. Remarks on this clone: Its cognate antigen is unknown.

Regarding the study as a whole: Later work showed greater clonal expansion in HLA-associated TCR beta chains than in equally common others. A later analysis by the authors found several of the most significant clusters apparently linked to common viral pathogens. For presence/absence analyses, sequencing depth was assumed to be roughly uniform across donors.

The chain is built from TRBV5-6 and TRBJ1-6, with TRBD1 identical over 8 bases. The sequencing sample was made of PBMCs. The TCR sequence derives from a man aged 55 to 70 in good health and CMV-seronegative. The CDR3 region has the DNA TGTGCCAGCAGCTTGCGTGACAGGGGTGGGGGACCCCTCCACTTT. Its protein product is CASSLRDRGGGPLHF. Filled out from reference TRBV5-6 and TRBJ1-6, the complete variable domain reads DAGVTQSPTHLIKTRGQQVTLRCSPKSGHDTVSWYQQALGQGPQFIFQYYEEEERQRGNFPDRFSGHQFPNYSSELNVNALLLGDSALYLCASSLRDRGGGPLHFGNGTRLTVT.